Many counts were recorded for the clone carrying this T cell receptor beta chain. The sample is drawn from a study of T cell clonality in common variable immunodeficiency. Each donor provided about 5 to 8.5 ml of heparinized whole blood. TCRdb's table, derived via immunoSEQ multiplex PCR, lists solely in-frame clones and lacks some. Observed in the sample are tens of thousands of clones, none of them singletons. The sequenced sample consisted of peripheral blood mononuclear cells. This TCR came from a person between 18 and 75 years old in good health.

The CDR3 loop reads CAWSVRGGYGYTF. CDR3 bases read: TGTGCCTGGAGTGTGAGAGGGGGCTATGGC. This chain joins TRBV30 and TRBJ1-2, with a tentative D call TRBD1 (6 bases). The read comes to an end 3 residues before the CDR3 does, leaving the germline J gene to fill in the end. This CDR3 is built from 13 residues. Germline values: CDR1 GTSNPN, CDR2 SVGIG (reference sequence). The V end lost 0 bases, the J end lost 4 bases, and 9 bases lay between the germline ends.